Listed here are 21 T cell receptor beta chains from one sample, sequenced in a study of T cells after yellow fever vaccination. One entry per CDR3 protein results from TCRdb running MiXCR on the 5' RACE reads. The table has a few hundred thousand distinct CDR3 sequences, approximately 3.9% seen once. This specimen was PBMCs, taken 5 days after the yellow fever booster vaccination. The receptor source for this set is a man aged 18 to 30 who received the YFV17D yellow fever vaccine.

V gene TRBV5-1 combines with J gene TRBJ2-1; possibly TRBD1 for D (6 bases). The germline V and J ends were trimmed by 3 bases and 5 bases, with 12 bases remaining between them. The CDR3 sequence is 14 residues long. Germline CDR1 reads SGHRS; CDR2 reads YFSETQ. CDR3 sequence reads: CASSSRRGNNEQFF. The DNA of the CDR3 is TGCGCCAGCAGCTCCCGCAGGGGAAACAATGAGCAGTTCTTC.

This clonotype appeared a few times. The chain carries TRBV20-1 and TRBJ1-2; tentatively, D is TRBD1 (6 bases). V was cut by 3 bases and J by 2 bases, with 10 bases left in between. The germline CDR1 and CDR2 sequences are DFQATT and SNEGSKA (reference sequence). The CDR3 consists of 13 residues. The DNA of the CDR3 is TGCAGTGCTAGTTTCCAGGGGAACTATGGCTACACCTTC. This gives the protein CSASFQGNYGYTF.

This chain joins TRBV7-2 and TRBJ1-2; 8 positions match TRBD1. CDR1 is SGHTA and CDR2 is FQGNSA in the germline V gene. V shed 5 bases and J 8 bases; nucleotides not matched to a gene: 10. The CDR3 covers 14 residues. The CDR3 here is CASSHQDRAGGYTF. CDR3 DNA sequence: TGTGCCAGCAGCCATCAGGACAGGGCGGGAGGCTACACCTTC.

This clonotype was counted at least ten times. CDR3 bases: TGTGCCAGCAGCTTAGTTGGGGGCGAAGAGCAGTACGTC. This codes for CASSLVGGEEQYV. V usage is TRBV11-2 and J usage is TRBJ2-7; D is perhaps TRBD1 (6 bases). V lost 1 base and J lost 7, with 11 bases in between. The CDR3 length is 13 residues. Germline CDR1 reads SGHAT; CDR2 reads FQNNGV.

The chain joins TRBV20-1 to TRBJ2-1; the D is unclear. CDR1 and CDR2 (germline): DFQATT, SNEGSKA (reference sequence). The germline V and J ends were trimmed by 0 bases and 10 bases, with 16 bases remaining between them. The CDR3 runs 14 residues. In nucleotides, the CDR3 is TGCAGTGCTAGAGATAGGGCGCAGACCTGGGAGCAGTTCTTC. It is translated as CSARDRAQTWEQFF.

This clonotype was seen at least ten times. The chain carries TRBV20-1 and TRBJ2-5, with 7 bases lining up with TRBD2. The germline V gene has CDR1 DFQATT and CDR2 SNEGSKA (reference sequence). There are 13 residues in the CDR3. V lost 5 bases to trimming and J lost 5 bases; unmatched junction nucleotides: 8. CDR3 in DNA: TGCAGTGCTTCACAACTAGCGCGGGAGACCCAGTACTTC. Its protein product is CSASQLARETQYF.

There are a few counts of this clonotype. The chain recombines TRBV4-1 with TRBJ1-2, with TRBD1 matching 10 bases. CDR1 MGHRA and CDR2 YSYEKL come from the germline V gene. There are 16 residues in the CDR3. Trimming at V came to 0 bases and at J to 5 bases, leaving 6 bases not matched to a gene. The CDR3 region has the DNA TGCGCCAGCAGCCAAGAGTCCGGACAGGGGGGTTATGGCTACACCTTC. It is translated as CASSQESGQGGYGYTF.

This clonotype showed up many times. This CDR3 reads CASSSGERGVNEQFF. DNA of the CDR3: TGTGCCAGCAGCTCGGGGGAGCGGGGGGTCAATGAGCAGTTCTTC. This chain uses TRBV5-6 with TRBJ2-1; 9 positions agree with TRBD2. This CDR3 comprises 15 residues. V lost 3 bases and J lost 6; bases outside the gene matches: 7. Germline CDR1 and CDR2: SGHDT and YYEEEE.

This clonotype was picked up many times. The chain uses TRBV6-2 or TRBV6-3 and TRBJ1-2, with 8 bases fitting TRBD1. CDR3 length equals 15 residues. From germline, CDR1 is MNHEY and CDR2 SVGEGT. Losses at the gene ends were 5 bases for V and 3 bases for J; bases not matched to a gene: 8. The CDR3 sequence: CASSAWGRGHYGYTF. As DNA, the CDR3 is TGTGCCAGCAGTGCCTGGGGCAGGGGGCACTATGGCTACACCTTC.

This clonotype was counted between two and nine times. This rearrangement joins TRBV5-1 to TRBJ1-1, with a possible D match to TRBD1 (5 bases). Trimming removed 3 bases at V and 4 bases at J, with 16 bases between. The CDR3 sequence is 15 residues long. Germline V gives CDR1 SGHRS, CDR2 YFSETQ. Written as DNA, the CDR3 is TGCGCCAGCAGCTGGGACGGGTTGGTTGCCACTGAAGCTTTCTTT. Its translation: CASSWDGLVATEAFF.

This clonotype was observed many times. V usage is TRBV5-6 and J usage is TRBJ2-5; TRBD2 matches 9 bases. The CDR3 covers 17 residues. Germline CDR1 reads SGHDT; CDR2 reads YYEEEE. V gave up 4 bases and J gave up 4 bases; unmatched junction bases: 14. The CDR3: CASSTPGASGIRETQYF. CDR3 sequence (DNA): TGTGCCAGCAGCACCCCCGGGGCTAGCGGGATTCGAGAGACCCAGTACTTC.

This clonotype was seen only a few times. The rearrangement links TRBV6-2 or TRBV6-3 to TRBJ2-2, with no clear D. Between the trimmed V and J ends, which lost 6 bases and 5 bases, there was a span of 13 bases. CDR1 and CDR2 from the germline V gene are MNHEY and SVGEGT. The CDR3 covers 14 residues. Here the CDR3 DNA reads TGTGCCAGCAGCCACCCGGGCTCAACCGGGGAGCTGTTTTTT. Amino acids: CASSHPGSTGELFF.

This rearrangement joins TRBV7-2 to TRBJ2-1, with D unclear. This CDR3 is built from 13 residues. CDR1 and CDR2 (germline): SGHTA, FQGNSA. The germline V and J ends were trimmed by 5 bases and 9 bases, with 14 bases remaining between them. CDR3 region: CASSPPSSGEQFF. The CDR3 DNA reads as TGTGCCAGCAGCCCCCCCTCATCGGGTGAGCAGTTCTTC.

This sequence joins TRBV20-1 and TRBJ1-1; tentatively, D is TRBD1 (5 bases). Deletions cut 6 bases from V and 1 base from J, with 18 bases between. CDR3 length: 15 residues. Per the germline V gene, CDR1 is DFQATT and CDR2 is SNEGSKA (reference sequence). The CDR3: CSAPNGRGRNTEAFF. The CDR3 DNA reads as TGCAGTGCCCCCAACGGTAGGGGCCGGAACACTGAAGCTTTCTTT.

This clonotype was detected ten times or more. The chain is built from TRBV10-3 and TRBJ1-2, with D unclear. The CDR3 spans 14 residues. V dropped 3 bases and J dropped 4 bases, with 12 bases sitting between them. Germline V lookup: CDR1 ENHRY, CDR2 SYGVKD. The CDR3 spells CAISEVNTGYGYTF. For the CDR3, the DNA is TGTGCCATCAGTGAAGTCAACACGGGCTATGGCTACACCTTC.

The gene calls are TRBV6-2 or TRBV6-3 and TRBJ1-5; TRBD1 matches 11 bases. CDR1 and CDR2 from the germline V gene are MNHEY and SVGEGT. The CDR3 length is 17 residues. V lost 1 base and J lost 3; bases outside the gene matches: 5. CDR3 protein: CASSYLPGQGDNQPQHF. Here the CDR3 DNA reads TGTGCCAGCAGTTACTTACCGGGACAGGGGGACAATCAGCCCCAGCATTTT.

The chain has TRBV29-1 and TRBJ2-2; D not resolved. This CDR3 spans 14 amino acids. Germline CDR1 and CDR2: SQVTM and ANQGSEA. Trimming cost V 4 bases and J 0 bases, with 9 bases left between them. The CDR3 loop is CSVAPLANTGELFF. The DNA of the CDR3 is TGCAGCGTTGCGCCGCTAGCGAACACCGGGGAGCTGTTTTTT.

The sample holds a few counts of this clonotype. The rearrangement uses TRBV27 and TRBJ2-6; 11 bases line up with TRBD1. CDR3 length: 17 residues. In germline, CDR1 is MNHEY, CDR2 SMNVEV (reference sequence). Trimming took 3 bases from V and 4 from J; bases not matched to a gene: 5. The CDR3: CASSFLDRGLGANVLTF. The CDR3, as DNA: TGTGCCAGCAGTTTTTTGGACAGGGGGCTAGGGGCCAACGTCCTGACTTTC.

This clonotype occurred many times. The chain combines TRBV9 with TRBJ2-3; TRBD2 agrees at 10 bases. This CDR3 region has 16 residues. Trimming took 3 bases from V and 2 from J; bases not matched to a gene: 6. Germline V CDR1 and CDR2: SGDLS, YYNGEE. In DNA form, the CDR3 reads TGTGCCAGCAGCGGATTAGCGGGGGGCCTCACAGATACGCAGTATTTT. It translates to CASSGLAGGLTDTQYF.

This clonotype was seen only a few times. The chain employs TRBV19 and TRBJ2-3, with 7 bases that match TRBD2. V shed 3 bases, J shed 4 bases, and the junction held 7 bases outside the gene matches. The CDR3 is 15 residues long. The germline CDR1 and CDR2 sequences are LNHDA and SQIVND (reference sequence). CDR3: CASSIPGLTSDTQYF. CDR3 coding DNA: TGTGCCAGTAGTATCCCGGGACTAACCTCAGATACGCAGTATTTT.

The CDR3 sequence: CASSYPSRGLSATGELFF. The CDR3 bases are TGTGCCAGCAGTTACCCCAGCAGGGGACTTTCGGCCACCGGGGAGCTGTTTTTT. The chain uses TRBV6-5 and TRBJ2-2, with D perhaps matching TRBD1 or TRBD2 (6 bases each). Trimming cost V 2 bases and J 4 bases, with 20 bases left between them. The CDR3 contains 18 residues. CDR1 and CDR2 from the germline V gene are MNHEY and SVGAGI.